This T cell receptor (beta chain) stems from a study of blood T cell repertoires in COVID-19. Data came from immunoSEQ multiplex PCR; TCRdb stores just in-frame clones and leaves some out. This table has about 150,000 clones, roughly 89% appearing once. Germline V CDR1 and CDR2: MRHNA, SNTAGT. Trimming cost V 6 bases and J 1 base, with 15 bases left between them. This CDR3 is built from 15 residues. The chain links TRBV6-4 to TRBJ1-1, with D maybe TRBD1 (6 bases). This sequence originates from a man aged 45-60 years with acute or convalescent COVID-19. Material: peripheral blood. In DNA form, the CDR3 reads TGTGCCAGCAGGGTCCCGGGACAAAAGAACACTGAAGCTTTCTTT. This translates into CASRVPGQKNTEAFF.